This T cell receptor (beta chain) is drawn from a study of shared clonotypes between healthy human individuals. Profiling relied on immunoSEQ multiplex PCR, and the TCRdb table lists in-frame clones only, not all of them. The profile shows more than 2,000,000 clones, just over 90% of them singletons. Sequencing was performed on naive CD4+ T cells sorted from blood. The subset here: CD45RA+ positively selected. The sequence came from a man younger than 35 in good health.

DNA for the CDR3: TGCGCCAGCAGTCACGACGGTTGGACCCCGGTTCGGTTTAACTATGGCTACACCTTC. Translation gives CASSHDGWTPVRFNYGYTF. The chain carries TRBV23-1 and TRBJ1-2; D is unresolved. TRBV23-1 is an ORF; its function is uncertain. V shed 3 bases and J shed 1 base, with 24 bases lying between them. The CDR3 extends over 19 amino acids.